These 31 T cell receptor beta chains originate from one sample sequenced in a study of cytomegalovirus exposure and HLA in healthy donors. In the PCR, 60 Vbeta and 13 Jbeta primers were used. Profiling relied on immunoSEQ multiplex PCR, and the TCRdb table lists in-frame clones only, not all of them. The sample consists of 75,000 to 95,000 clones, roughly 80% of them appearing once. Specimen: PBMCs. These receptor sequences come from a man younger than 30 in good health and CMV-seronegative.

The chain carries TRBV9 and TRBJ2-6, with a possible D match to TRBD1 (6 bases). V gave up 0 bases and J gave up 0 bases, with 13 bases separating them. This CDR3 has 18 amino acids. Germline-derived CDR1 and CDR2 are SGDLS and YYNGEE. CDR3 loop: CASSVESRGSSGANVLTF. In nucleotides, the CDR3 is TGTGCCAGCAGCGTAGAATCCAGGGGTTCCTCTGGGGCCAACGTCCTGACTTTC.

Points on this clone: The identical CDR3 is also encoded by other nucleotide sequences in the sample. The genes are TRBV5-6 and TRBJ2-5; 7 bases are a match to TRBD1. CDR3 length: 14 residues. The germline V gene has CDR1 SGHDT and CDR2 YYEEEE. J lost 2 bases, V lost 5 bases, and 6 bases had no gene match. The CDR3 protein is CASSYTGVQETQYF. As DNA, the CDR3 is TGTGCCAGCAGTTACACAGGGGTACAAGAGACCCAGTACTTC.

The chain employs TRBV29-1 and TRBJ2-1, with 9 positions matching TRBD2. CDR3 length equals 14 residues. Germline lookup yields CDR1 SQVTM and CDR2 ANQGSEA. The V and J ends lost 7 bases and 1 base, in that order; junction bases with no gene match: 5. The CDR3 coding sequence is TGCAGCGCGTATAGCGGGAGTTCCTACAATGAGCAGTTCTTC. As protein: CSAYSGSSYNEQFF.

The rearrangement links TRBV28 to TRBJ2-3, with a tentative D call TRBD2 (5 bases). This CDR3 has 13 residues. Trimming removed 5 bases at V and 4 bases at J, with 10 bases between. Per the germline V gene, CDR1 is MDHEN and CDR2 is SYDVKM. The DNA of the CDR3 is TGTGCCAGCAGTAACCTAGCCGCAGATACGCAGTATTTT. Translation gives CASSNLAADTQYF.

This chain joins TRBV2 and TRBJ2-7; possible D gene TRBD2, 5 bases. This CDR3 region has 15 residues. V lost 7 bases to trimming and J lost 0 bases, with 16 bases between them. In germline, CDR1 is SNHLY, CDR2 FYNNEI. DNA for the CDR3: TGTGCCAGCACCTCTCACGGCGGGTCCTCCTACGAGCAGTACTTC. Translation gives CASTSHGGSSYEQYF.

The rearrangement joins TRBV6-6 to TRBJ2-7; 7 nucleotides agree with TRBD1. V trimming: 6 bases; J trimming: 0 bases; junction bases outside the gene matches: 5. The germline gives CDR1 MNHNY, CDR2 SVGAGI (reference sequence). The CDR3 spans 14 residues. CDR3 sequence reads: CASSQQGSSYEQYF. The DNA for the CDR3 is TGTGCCAGCAGCCAACAGGGGAGCTCCTACGAGCAGTACTTC.

J is TRBJ2-7 and V is TRBV11-1, with TRBD1 matching 9 bases. V lost 4 bases, J lost 2 bases, and 6 bases stayed unmatched. The germline CDR1 and CDR2 sequences are SGHAT and FQDESV (reference sequence). This CDR3 has 15 amino acids. This CDR3 is CASSSPDRGAYEQYF. The CDR3 DNA follows: TGTGCCAGCAGCTCACCGGACAGGGGCGCCTACGAGCAGTACTTC.

The rearrangement links TRBV2 to TRBJ2-7, with D tentatively TRBD1 (6 bases). The CDR3 length is 15 residues. V lost 6 bases and J lost 4, with 19 bases in between. Germline lookup yields CDR1 SNHLY and CDR2 FYNNEI. Written as DNA, the CDR3 is TGTGCCAGCAGAGGAACGCCCGGACAGACGTACGAGCAGTACTTC. Protein: CASRGTPGQTYEQYF.

The rearrangement links TRBV19 to TRBJ2-1, with D maybe TRBD1 (5 bases). V was pared by 0 bases and J by 3 bases, with 6 bases between. The germline V gene has CDR1 LNHDA and CDR2 SQIVND (reference sequence). The CDR3 consists of 14 residues. CDR3 sequence: CASSIETGYNEQFF. The DNA of the CDR3 is TGTGCCAGTAGTATAGAAACAGGCTACAATGAGCAGTTCTTC.

This clone appeared once. This chain links TRBV4-3 with TRBJ1-3; the match to TRBD1 covers 7 bases. V was clipped by 5 bases and J by 2 bases; unmatched bases: 12. CDR1 is LGHNA, CDR2 YSLEER, per germline. The CDR3 is 17 residues long. The CDR3 region has the DNA TGCGCCAGCAGCTTCATTCCGGGACAGAAGGCTGGAAACACCATATATTTT. Translating gives CASSFIPGQKAGNTIYF.

The chain joins TRBV29-1 to TRBJ2-7; TRBD2 matches 14 bases. Germline V gene data show CDR1 as SQVTM and CDR2 as ANQGSEA. Germline trimming cut 5 bases from V and 2 bases from J; bases unmatched to any gene: 8. The CDR3 is 16 amino acids. CDR3 nucleotide sequence: TGCAGCGTTAGGACTAGCGGGAGGCCCGTCGCCTACGAGCAGTACTTC. This gives the protein CSVRTSGRPVAYEQYF.

The chain uses TRBV2 and TRBJ2-7; 13 bases align to TRBD2. Losses at the gene ends were 6 bases for V and 2 bases for J; bases not matched to a gene: 7. Germline V gives CDR1 SNHLY, CDR2 FYNNEI. CDR3 length equals 16 residues. The CDR3 loop reads CASRGWGLAGTYEQYF. The CDR3 DNA reads TGTGCCAGCAGAGGGTGGGGACTAGCGGGAACCTACGAGCAGTACTTC. Full variable domain (missing parts from reference TRBV2 and TRBJ2-7): EPEVTQTPSHQVTQMGQEVILRCVPISNHLYFYWYRQILGQKVEFLVSFYNNEISEKSEIFDDQFSVERPDGSNFTLKIRSTKLEDSAMYFCASRGWGLAGTYEQYFGPGTRLTVT.

A note on this clone: One junction end does not reproduce the germline sequence, and a read error may be involved. The chain employs TRBV27 and TRBJ2-4, with 11 bases fitting TRBD2. Germline CDR1 MNHEY, CDR2 SMNVEV (reference sequence). This CDR3 is 15 amino acids long. This CDR3 is CASSLLLAGENIQYF. DNA of the CDR3: TGTGCCAGTAGTTTGCTACTAGCGGGGGAAAACATTCAGTACTTC.

The chain carries TRBV30 and TRBJ1-1; possibly TRBD1 for D (5 bases). The ends were cut back, 5 bases at V and 4 bases at J, with 26 bases in the middle. Germline CDR1 is GTSNPN and CDR2 is SVGIG (reference sequence). The CDR3 runs to 17 residues. The CDR3 bases are TGTGCCTGGCGACTTACCGGGACTCTCCCCGAGGGCACTGAAGCTTTCTTT. It yields the protein CAWRLTGTLPEGTEAFF.

The chain uses TRBV27 and TRBJ1-1; D is possibly TRBD1 (5 bases). Germline loops: CDR1 MNHEY, CDR2 SMNVEV (reference sequence). The CDR3 contains 14 residues. V lost 5 bases to trimming and J lost 5 bases, with 15 bases between them. In nucleotides, the CDR3 is TGTGCCAGCAGTCCCCGCGGGGCGGTGACTGAAGCTTTCTTT. Translated: CASSPRGAVTEAFF.

J is TRBJ1-2 and V is TRBV7-9, with 9 bases that match TRBD1. The V segment lost 1 base and the J segment 5 bases; nucleotides outside the gene matches: 11. The CDR3 length is 17 residues. The V gene's germline CDR1 is SEHNR and CDR2 FQNEAQ (reference sequence). The CDR3 DNA reads as TGTGCCAGCAGCTTAGTGGGGGGACAGGGCGCTCAATATGGCTACACCTTC. Residues: CASSLVGGQGAQYGYTF.

This clone was counted between two and nine times. The chain carries TRBV6-6 and TRBJ1-5; weak D call: TRBD1 (5 bases). Germline-derived CDR1 and CDR2 are MNHNY and SVGAGI (reference sequence). This CDR3 has 12 residues. Trimming took off 6 bases at V and 6 bases at J, with 9 bases between the two ends. CDR3 sequence (DNA): TGTGCCAGCAGGGGGCAGGGTCAGCCCCAGCATTTT. This translates into CASRGQGQPQHF.

This clone turned up a few times. The chain couples TRBV28 to TRBJ1-1, with D perhaps TRBD1 (5 bases). Trimming pared 4 bases from V and 5 bases from J, leaving 5 bases between. Germline CDR1 MDHEN, CDR2 SYDVKM. The CDR3 extends over 11 amino acids. Here the CDR3 reads CASSWTTEAFF. In DNA form, the CDR3 reads TGTGCCAGCAGTTGGACAACTGAAGCTTTCTTT.

The V and J genes are TRBV25-1 and TRBJ2-3, with 7 positions matching TRBD1. This CDR3 has 17 amino acids. J gave up 3 bases and V 4 bases, and 13 bases lay outside the gene matches. CDR1 and CDR2 from the germline V gene are MGHDK and SYGVNS. CDR3 region: CASSGDRGQAGTDTQYF. The CDR3 nucleotides read TGTGCCAGCAGTGGCGACAGAGGACAGGCTGGAACAGATACGCAGTATTTT. Combining the CDR3 with reference TRBV25-1 and TRBJ2-3 gives the whole variable domain EADIYQTPRYLVIGTGKKITLECSQTMGHDKMYWYQQDPGMELHLIHYSYGVNSTEKGDLSSESTVSRIRTEHFPLTLESARPSHTSQYLCASSGDRGQAGTDTQYFGPGTRLTVL.

This chain links TRBV11-2 with TRBJ1-6; D possibly corresponds to TRBD1 (5 bases). V shed 1 base and J shed 4 bases, with 8 bases lying between them. The germline gives CDR1 SGHAT, CDR2 FQNNGV. This CDR3 comprises 15 residues. CDR3 sequence: CASSLGGVYNSPLHF. CDR3 nucleotide sequence: TGTGCCAGCAGCTTAGGGGGCGTTTATAATTCACCCCTCCACTTT.

This chain connects TRBV29-1 to TRBJ2-1; a possible D gene is TRBD2 (7 bases). V lost 3 bases and J 7 bases, leaving 16 bases between the germline ends. Per germline, CDR1 SQVTM and CDR2 ANQGSEA. The CDR3 loop spans 14 amino acids. The CDR3 is CSVDAWGGENEQFF. In DNA, the CDR3 is TGCAGCGTTGATGCATGGGGGGGCGAGAATGAGCAGTTCTTC.

V and J are TRBV27 and TRBJ2-1; 13 bases align to TRBD2. CDR1 and CDR2 (germline): MNHEY, SMNVEV (reference sequence). V gave up 4 bases and J gave up 3 bases; unmatched junction bases: 3. The CDR3 contains 16 residues. The CDR3 loop reads CASSYGLAGDYNEQFF. CDR3 sequence (DNA): TGTGCCAGCAGTTACGGACTAGCGGGGGACTACAATGAGCAGTTCTTC.

J is TRBJ1-5 and V is TRBV6-6; 9 bases map to TRBD1. CDR1 is MNHNY, CDR2 SVGAGI, per germline (reference sequence). The CDR3 runs to 14 residues. The V segment lost 2 bases and the J segment 5 bases; nucleotides outside the gene matches: 1. The CDR3 nucleotides read TGTGCCAGCAGTTACACAGGGGGCTATCAGCCCCAGCATTTT. It encodes CASSYTGGYQPQHF.

The V call is TRBV6-1, the J call TRBJ1-2, with a weak D call TRBD1 (6 bases). CDR1 MNHNS and CDR2 SASEGT come from the germline V gene. Trimming took 1 base from V and 8 from J, leaving 20 bases between them. This CDR3 has 16 residues. CDR3 residues: CASSEGVVGAPWGYTF. CDR3 sequence (DNA): TGTGCCAGCAGTGAAGGGGTCGTGGGGGCCCCTTGGGGCTACACCTTC.

V is TRBV19 and J is TRBJ1-2, with D hard to call. Trimming cost V 3 bases and J 2 bases, with 7 bases left between them. CDR3 length: 13 residues. In germline, CDR1 is LNHDA, CDR2 SQIVND (reference sequence). The CDR3 here is CASSIRGNYGYTF. As DNA, the CDR3 is TGTGCCAGTAGTATTCGGGGAAACTATGGCTACACCTTC.

In regard to this clone: The CDR3 carries no conserved terminal phenylalanine or tryptophan, so it likely arises from a read error. V usage is TRBV7-6 and J usage is TRBJ2-3; 8 nucleotides line up with TRBD2. The CDR3 runs 14 residues. V lost 5 bases to trimming and J lost 6 bases; unmatched junction nucleotides: 7. Germline V gene lookup returns CDR1 SGHVS and CDR2 FNYEAQ. DNA for the CDR3: TGTGCCAGCAGCGCGAGCGGGAGTCTGGATACGCAGTATGTT. As protein: CASSASGSLDTQYV.

This clone has a single count. The chain employs TRBV5-4 and TRBJ1-2, with D maybe TRBD1 (5 bases). CDR1 is SGHNT and CDR2 is YYREEE in the germline V gene (reference sequence). This CDR3 has 13 amino acids. V shed 0 bases and J shed 8 bases, with 11 bases lying between them. CDR3 coding DNA: TGTGCCAGCAGCTTGGCGGGGGGGATGGGCTACACCTTC. Encoded protein: CASSLAGGMGYTF.

This chain links TRBV20-1 with TRBJ1-1; no clear D. Looked up from germline, CDR1 is DFQATT and CDR2 is SNEGSKA (reference sequence). V was shortened by 5 bases and J by 8 bases, with 12 bases between the two germline ends. The CDR3 totals 11 residues. The chain's CDR3 is CSAARPVEAFF. The CDR3 DNA follows: TGCAGTGCTGCCCGCCCAGTGGAAGCTTTCTTT.

This clone showed up just a few times. The chain combines TRBV5-1 with TRBJ1-4, with D perhaps matching TRBD1 (5 bases). V was trimmed by 1 base and J by 8 bases, leaving 12 bases between them. CDR3 length equals 14 residues. The germline CDR1 and CDR2 sequences are SGHRS and YFSETQ. CDR3 DNA sequence: TGCGCCAGCAGCTTGAGCAGGGCCCTCGAAAAACTGTTTTTT. As protein: CASSLSRALEKLFF.

There are a few counts of this clone. V gene TRBV25-1 combines with J gene TRBJ2-5; 7 positions match TRBD1. Trimming removed 6 bases from V and 3 bases from J; junction bases left unmatched: 7. There are 14 residues in the CDR3. Germline V gives CDR1 MGHDK, CDR2 SYGVNS. The CDR3 nucleotides read TGTGCCAGCAGAGAAGGACAGGCGGAAGAGACCCAGTACTTC. Translated: CASREGQAEETQYF.

The chain is built from TRBV21-1 and TRBJ1-4; TRBD1, the table's D call, lacks a check against the DNA. TRBV21-1 is labeled a pseudogene. The CDR3 runs to 15 residues. CDR3 nucleotides: TGTGCCAGCAGCAAAAAGGGGGCTTCTAATGAAAAACTGTTTTTT. Protein: CASSKKGASNEKLFF.